This T cell receptor beta chain was retrieved from a study of T cells expressing NK-cell markers. Production of TCR beta cDNA relied on 5'RACE template switching with UMIs. With the 5' RACE reads reprocessed, TCRdb shows one record per CDR3 protein and no DNA. The ten most abundant clones cover around 10% of a sample with about 390,000 distinct CDR3 sequences. To note about this clonotype: The antigen remains undetermined.

The CDR3 spans 14 residues. The germline V gene encodes CDR1 ENHRY and CDR2 SYGVKD. Points from the study as a whole: Where a handful of donors were concerned, these clonotypes also led the CD3+CD56-NKG2C+ fraction.

The sequenced material came from blood T cells: a sorted CD56 or NKG2C T cell subset, CD4+ or CD8+ T cells, or bulk PBMC T cells (not recorded which). V usage is TRBV10-3 and J usage is TRBJ2-1; absent DNA, TCRdb's TRBD1 call cannot be checked. This clonotype originated in a woman aged 50 to 60 in good health. This CDR3 reads CAISERDRVGEQFF.